This TCR beta chain was found in a study of control samples from healthy donors and cancer patients. The repertoire was sequenced with immunoSEQ multiplex PCR; TCRdb's copy has only in-frame clones and lacks some. The top ten clones hold around 1.4% of a sample with approximately 170,000 clones, nearly 90% of them seen once. CDR3 length equals 14 residues. Germline CDR1 LNHDA, CDR2 SQIVND (reference sequence). Deletions cut 4 bases from V and 7 bases from J, with 17 bases between. This receptor was obtained from a woman in her 50s in good health. This sequence joins TRBV19 and TRBJ2-7; D might be TRBD2 (7 bases). Source material: blood. The CDR3 reads CASSTGAGAEEQYF. CDR3 DNA: TGTGCCAGTAGTACGGGGGCGGGAGCGGAGGAGCAGTACTTC.